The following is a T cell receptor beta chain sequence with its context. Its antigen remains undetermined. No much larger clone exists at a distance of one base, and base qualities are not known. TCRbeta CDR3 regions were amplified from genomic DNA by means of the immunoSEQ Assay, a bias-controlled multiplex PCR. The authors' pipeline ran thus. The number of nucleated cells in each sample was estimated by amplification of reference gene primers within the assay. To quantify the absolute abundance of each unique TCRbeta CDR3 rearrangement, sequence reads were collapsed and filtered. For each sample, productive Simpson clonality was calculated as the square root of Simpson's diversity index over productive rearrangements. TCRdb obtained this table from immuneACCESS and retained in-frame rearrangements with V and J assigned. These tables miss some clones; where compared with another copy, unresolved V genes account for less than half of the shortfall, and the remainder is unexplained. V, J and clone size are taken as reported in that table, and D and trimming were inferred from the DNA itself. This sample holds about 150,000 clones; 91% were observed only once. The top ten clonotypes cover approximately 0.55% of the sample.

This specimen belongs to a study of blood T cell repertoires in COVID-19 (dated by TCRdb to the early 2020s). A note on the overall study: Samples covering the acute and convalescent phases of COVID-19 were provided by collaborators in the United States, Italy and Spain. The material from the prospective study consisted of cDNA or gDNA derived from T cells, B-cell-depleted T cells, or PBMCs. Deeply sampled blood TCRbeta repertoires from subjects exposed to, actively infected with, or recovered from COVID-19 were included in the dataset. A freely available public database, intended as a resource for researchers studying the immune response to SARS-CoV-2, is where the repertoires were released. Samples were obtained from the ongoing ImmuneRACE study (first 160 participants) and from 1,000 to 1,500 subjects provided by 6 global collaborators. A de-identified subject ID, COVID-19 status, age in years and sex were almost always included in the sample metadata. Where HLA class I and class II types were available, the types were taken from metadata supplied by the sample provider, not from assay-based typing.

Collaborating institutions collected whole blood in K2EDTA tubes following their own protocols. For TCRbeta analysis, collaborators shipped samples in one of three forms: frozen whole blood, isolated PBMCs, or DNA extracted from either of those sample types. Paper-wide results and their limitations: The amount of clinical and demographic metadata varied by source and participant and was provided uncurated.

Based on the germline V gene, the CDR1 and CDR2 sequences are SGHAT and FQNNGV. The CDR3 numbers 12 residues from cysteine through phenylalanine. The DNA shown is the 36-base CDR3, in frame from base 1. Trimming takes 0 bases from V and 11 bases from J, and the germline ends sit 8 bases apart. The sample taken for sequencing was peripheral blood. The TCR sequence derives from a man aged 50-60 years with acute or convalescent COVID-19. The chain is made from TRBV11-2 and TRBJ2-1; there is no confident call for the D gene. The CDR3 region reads CASSLDRVQQFF. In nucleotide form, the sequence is TGTGCCAGCAGCTTAGATCGAGTACAGCAGTTCTTC.